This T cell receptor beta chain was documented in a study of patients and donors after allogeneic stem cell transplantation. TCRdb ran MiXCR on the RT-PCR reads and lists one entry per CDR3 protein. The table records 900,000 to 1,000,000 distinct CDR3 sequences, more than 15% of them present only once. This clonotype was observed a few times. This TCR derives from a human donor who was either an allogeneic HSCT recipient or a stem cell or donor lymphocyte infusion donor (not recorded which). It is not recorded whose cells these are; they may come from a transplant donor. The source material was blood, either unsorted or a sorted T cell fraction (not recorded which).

The CDR3 region is CAISERRGNEQFF. CDR3 in DNA: TGTGCCATCAGTGAGAGGAGGGGCAATGAGCAGTTCTTC. The J gene is TRBJ2-1, the V gene TRBV10-3; D is perhaps TRBD2 (6 bases). This CDR3 contains 13 residues. The germline CDR1 and CDR2 sequences are ENHRY and SYGVKD. The V end lost 2 bases, the J end lost 6 bases, and 8 bases lay between the germline ends.